The TCR beta chain described here comes from a study of blood T cell repertoires in COVID-19. Study-wide context: Both acute and convalescent COVID-19 samples were obtained from the United States, Italy and Spain.

Sequencing was performed with immunoSEQ multiplex PCR; in TCRdb, only in-frame clones are kept and a portion is missing. The data hold about 74,000 clones, with around 90% observed a single time. Trimming took 5 bases from V and 2 from J, leaving 13 bases between them. The CDR3 contains 14 residues. The germline CDR1 and CDR2 sequences are SGHRS and YFSETQ. The chain joins TRBV5-1 to TRBJ1-1, with unresolved D. Specimen: peripheral blood. The TCR was taken from an elderly woman with active or convalescent COVID-19. CDR3 region: CASSIYFSNTEAFF. DNA of the CDR3: TGCGCCAGCAGTATCTATTTTTCTAACACTGAAGCTTTCTTT.